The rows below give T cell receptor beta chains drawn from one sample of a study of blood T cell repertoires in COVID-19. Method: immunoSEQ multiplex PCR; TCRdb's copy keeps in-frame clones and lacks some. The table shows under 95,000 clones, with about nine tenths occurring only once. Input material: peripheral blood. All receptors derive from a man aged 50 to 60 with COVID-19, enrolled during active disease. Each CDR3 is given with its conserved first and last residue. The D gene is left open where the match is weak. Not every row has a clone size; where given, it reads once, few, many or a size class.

CDR3aa: CASSPGDSGANVLTF
CDR3nt: TGTGCCAGCAGTCCAGGGGACTCTGGGGCCAACGTCCTGACTTTC
v_gene: TRBV28
j_gene: TRBJ2-6
abundance: NA
d_gene: NA

CDR3aa: CASSSTGQGHQPQHF
CDR3nt: TGTGCCAGCAGCTCGACGGGACAGGGTCATCAGCCCCAGCATTTT
v_gene: TRBV5-8
j_gene: TRBJ1-5
abundance: NA
d_gene: TRBD1

CDR3aa: CASSSLTQGKRVTEAFF
CDR3nt: TGTGCCAGCAGCTCCTTAACACAGGGGAAACGGGTCACTGAAGCTTTCTTT
v_gene: TRBV7-9
j_gene: TRBJ1-1
abundance: NA
d_gene: TRBD1

CDR3aa: CASSPDTGLSGYTF
CDR3nt: TGTGCCAGCAGTCCCGATACAGGGCTCTCTGGCTACACCTTC
v_gene: TRBV28
j_gene: TRBJ1-2
abundance: few
d_gene: NA

CDR3aa: CASRRAGVQETQYF
CDR3nt: TGCGCCAGCAGGCGGGCGGGGGTCCAAGAGACCCAGTACTTC
v_gene: TRBV4-1
j_gene: TRBJ2-5
abundance: NA
d_gene: TRBD2

CDR3aa: CATSEAGGANVLTF
CDR3nt: TGTGCCACCAGCGAGGCTGGTGGGGCCAACGTCCTGACTTTC
v_gene: TRBV24-1
j_gene: TRBJ2-6
abundance: NA
d_gene: NA

CDR3aa: CASSQARGSNEQFF
CDR3nt: TGTGCCAGCAGCCAAGCCAGGGGAAGCAATGAGCAGTTCTTC
v_gene: TRBV11-2
j_gene: TRBJ2-1
abundance: NA
d_gene: NA

CDR3aa: CASSVTGITYNSPLHF
CDR3nt: TGTGCCAGTAGTGTTACAGGGATCACCTATAATTCACCCCTCCACTTT
v_gene: TRBV19
j_gene: TRBJ1-6
abundance: few
d_gene: NA

CDR3aa: CASSVDRREQYF
CDR3nt: TGTGCCAGTAGTGTCGACAGGCGTGAGCAGTACTTC
v_gene: TRBV19
j_gene: TRBJ2-7
abundance: NA
d_gene: NA

CDR3aa: CAWLGGGTDTQYF
CDR3nt: TGTGCCTGGCTGGGGGGTGGCACAGATACGCAGTATTTT
v_gene: TRBV30
j_gene: TRBJ2-3
abundance: NA
d_gene: NA

CDR3aa: CASSTTDRDYGYTF
CDR3nt: TGTGCCAGCAGCACGACCGACAGGGACTATGGCTACACCTTC
v_gene: TRBV7-9
j_gene: TRBJ1-2
abundance: medium-sized
d_gene: TRBD1

CDR3aa: CATSRGADRDHEQFF
CDR3nt: TGTGCCACCAGCAGAGGAGCCGACAGGGACCATGAGCAGTTCTTC
v_gene: TRBV15
j_gene: TRBJ2-1
abundance: NA
d_gene: TRBD1

CDR3aa: CASSSQRQLGNQPQHF
CDR3nt: TGTGCCAGCAGTTCCCAAAGACAGCTTGGCAATCAGCCCCAGCATTTT
v_gene: TRBV28
j_gene: TRBJ1-5
abundance: once
d_gene: NA

CDR3aa: CASSASSQGAQGANVLTF
CDR3nt: TGTGCCAGCTCAGCAAGCTCACAGGGGGCGCAAGGGGCCAACGTCCTGACTTTC
v_gene: TRBV18
j_gene: TRBJ2-6
abundance: NA
d_gene: TRBD1

CDR3aa: CASSVASGGTGELFF
CDR3nt: TGTGCCAGCAGCGTAGCTTCAGGGGGCACCGGGGAGCTGTTTTTT
v_gene: TRBV9
j_gene: TRBJ2-2
abundance: NA
d_gene: TRBD1

CDR3aa: CASSPTGTGQQGLFF
CDR3nt: TGCGCCAGCAGCCCGACCGGGACAGGGCAGCAAGGACTGTTTTTT
v_gene: TRBV5-1
j_gene: TRBJ1-4
abundance: NA
d_gene: TRBD1